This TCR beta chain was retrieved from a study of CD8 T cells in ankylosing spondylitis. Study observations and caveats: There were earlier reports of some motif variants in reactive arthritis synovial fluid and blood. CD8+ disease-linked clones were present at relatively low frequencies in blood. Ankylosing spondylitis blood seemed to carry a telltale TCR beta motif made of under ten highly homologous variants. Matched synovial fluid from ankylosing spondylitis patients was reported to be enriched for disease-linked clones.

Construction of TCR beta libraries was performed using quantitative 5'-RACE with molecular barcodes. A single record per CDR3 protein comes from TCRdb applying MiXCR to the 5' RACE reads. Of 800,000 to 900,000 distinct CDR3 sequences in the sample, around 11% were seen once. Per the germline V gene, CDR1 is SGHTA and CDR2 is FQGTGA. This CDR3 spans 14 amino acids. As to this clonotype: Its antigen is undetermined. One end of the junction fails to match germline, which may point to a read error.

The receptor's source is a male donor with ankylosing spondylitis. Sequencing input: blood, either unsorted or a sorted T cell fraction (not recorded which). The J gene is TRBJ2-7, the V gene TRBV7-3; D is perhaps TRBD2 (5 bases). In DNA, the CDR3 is TGTGCCAGCATCTTAATCCCTGGAGGCTACGAGCAGTACTTC. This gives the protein CASILIPGGYEQYF.